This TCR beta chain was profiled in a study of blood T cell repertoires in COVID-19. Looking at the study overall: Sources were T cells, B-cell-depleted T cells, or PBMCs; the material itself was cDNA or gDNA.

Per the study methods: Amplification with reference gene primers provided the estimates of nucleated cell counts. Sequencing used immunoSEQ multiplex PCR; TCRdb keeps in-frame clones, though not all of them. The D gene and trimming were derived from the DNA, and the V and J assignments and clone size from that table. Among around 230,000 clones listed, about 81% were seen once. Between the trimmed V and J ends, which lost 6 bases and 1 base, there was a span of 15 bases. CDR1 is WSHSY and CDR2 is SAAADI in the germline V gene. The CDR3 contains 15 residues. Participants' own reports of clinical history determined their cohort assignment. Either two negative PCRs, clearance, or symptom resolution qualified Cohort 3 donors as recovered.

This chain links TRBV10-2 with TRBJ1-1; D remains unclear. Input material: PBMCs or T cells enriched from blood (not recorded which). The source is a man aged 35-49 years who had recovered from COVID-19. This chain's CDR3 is CASRNEGVRNTEAFF. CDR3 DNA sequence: TGCGCCAGCAGGAATGAGGGAGTGCGGAACACTGAAGCTTTCTTT.